This TCR beta chain was sequenced in a study of T cell repertoires in cytomegalovirus infection. Study-level background: An indication of both CMV infection and matching HLA type came from public TCR beta signatures.

Note on this clonotype: What it binds is not known.

Findings and caveats of the study: Summed public TCR beta family frequency identified CMV carriers bearing the relevant HLA.

TCRdb re-called the reads through MiXCR, storing one row per CDR3 protein. This repertoire shows 370,000 or so distinct CDR3 sequences, about 35% found once; its top ten account for roughly 14%. The CDR3 runs 15 residues. CDR1 and CDR2 (germline): MGHRA, YSYEKL. Trimming pared 0 bases from V and 6 bases from J, leaving 11 bases between. The sequencing used cultured PBMCs, collected from culture after CMV antigen stimulation. The source of this sequence is a human donor in good health (CMV status not recorded). Some clones in this sample may be carry-over from other donors' samples. The V gene is TRBV4-1, the J gene TRBJ2-2; no clear D gene. The CDR3 DNA sequence: TGCGCCAGCAGCCAAGATCCGGGCAATTCCGGGGAGCTGTTTTTT. It translates to CASSQDPGNSGELFF.